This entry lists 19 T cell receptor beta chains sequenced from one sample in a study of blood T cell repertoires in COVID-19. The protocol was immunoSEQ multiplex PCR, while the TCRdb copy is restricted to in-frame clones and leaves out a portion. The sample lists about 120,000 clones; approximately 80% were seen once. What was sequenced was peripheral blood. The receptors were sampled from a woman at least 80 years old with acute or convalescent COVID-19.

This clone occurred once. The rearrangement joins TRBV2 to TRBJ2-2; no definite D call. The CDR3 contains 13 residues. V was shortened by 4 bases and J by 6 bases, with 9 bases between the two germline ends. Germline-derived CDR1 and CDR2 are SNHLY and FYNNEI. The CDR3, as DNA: TGTGCCAGCAGTGTCTCTCGGGCCGGGGAGCTGTTTTTT. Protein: CASSVSRAGELFF.

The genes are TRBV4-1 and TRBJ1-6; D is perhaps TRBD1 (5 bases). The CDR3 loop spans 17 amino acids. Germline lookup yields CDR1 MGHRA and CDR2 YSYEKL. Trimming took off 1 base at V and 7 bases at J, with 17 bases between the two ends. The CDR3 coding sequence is TGCGCCAGCAGCCAAGGATCAACAGGAAGAGAAAATTCACCCCTCCACTTT. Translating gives CASSQGSTGRENSPLHF.

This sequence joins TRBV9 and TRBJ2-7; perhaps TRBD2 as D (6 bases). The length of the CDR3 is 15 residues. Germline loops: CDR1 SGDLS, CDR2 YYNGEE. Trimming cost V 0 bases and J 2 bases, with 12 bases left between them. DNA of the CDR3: TGTGCCAGCAGCGTAGGGTCTAGCGTTCCCTACGAGCAGTACTTC. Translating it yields CASSVGSSVPYEQYF.

CDR3 residues: CASSIGLARSYEQYF. The CDR3 DNA is TGTGCCAGTAGTATCGGACTAGCGCGTTCCTACGAGCAGTACTTC. V is TRBV19 and J is TRBJ2-7; 9 nucleotides line up with TRBD2. The germline CDR1 and CDR2 sequences are LNHDA and SQIVND (reference sequence). CDR3 size: 15 residues. Trimming took 3 bases from V and 1 from J; bases not matched to a gene: 4.

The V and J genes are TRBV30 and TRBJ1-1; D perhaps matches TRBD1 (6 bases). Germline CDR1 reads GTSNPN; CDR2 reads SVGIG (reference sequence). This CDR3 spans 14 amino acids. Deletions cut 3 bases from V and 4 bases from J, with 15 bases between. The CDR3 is CAWRLGGAPTEAFF. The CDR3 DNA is TGTGCCTGGAGATTGGGGGGGGCCCCCACTGAAGCTTTCTTT. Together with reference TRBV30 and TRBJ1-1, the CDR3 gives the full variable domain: SQTIHQWPATLVQPVGSPLSLECTVEGTSNPNLYWYRQAAGRGLQLLFYSVGIGQISSEVPQNLSASRPQDRQFILSSKKLLLSDSGFYLCAWRLGGAPTEAFFGQGTRLTVV.

CDR3 DNA: TGTGCCAGCGGACAGGGATCCACTGAAGCTTTCTTT. Translated: CASGQGSTEAFF. The rearrangement links TRBV7-9 to TRBJ1-1; TRBD1 matches at 8 bases. The CDR3 length is 12 residues. Germline trimming cut 8 bases from V and 4 bases from J; bases unmatched to any gene: 3. From germline, CDR1 is SEHNR and CDR2 FQNEAQ (reference sequence).

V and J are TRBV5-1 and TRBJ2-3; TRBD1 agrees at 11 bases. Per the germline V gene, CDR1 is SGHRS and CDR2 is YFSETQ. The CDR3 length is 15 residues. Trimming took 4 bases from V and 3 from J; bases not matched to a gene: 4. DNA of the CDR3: TGCGCCAGCAGCGAGAGGGACAGGGGGACAGATACGCAGTATTTT. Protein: CASSERDRGTDTQYF.

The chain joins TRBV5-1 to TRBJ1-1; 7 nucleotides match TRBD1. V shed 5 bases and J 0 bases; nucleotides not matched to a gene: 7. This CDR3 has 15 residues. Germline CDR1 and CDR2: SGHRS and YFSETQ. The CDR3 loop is CASSLPGTVNTEAFF. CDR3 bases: TGCGCCAGCAGTTTACCCGGGACAGTGAACACTGAAGCTTTCTTT. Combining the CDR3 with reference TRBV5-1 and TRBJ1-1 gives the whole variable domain KAGVTQTPRYLIKTRGQQVTLSCSPISGHRSVSWYQQTPGQGLQFLFEYFSETQRNKGNFPGRFSGRQFSNSRSEMNVSTLELGDSALYLCASSLPGTVNTEAFFGQGTRLTVV.

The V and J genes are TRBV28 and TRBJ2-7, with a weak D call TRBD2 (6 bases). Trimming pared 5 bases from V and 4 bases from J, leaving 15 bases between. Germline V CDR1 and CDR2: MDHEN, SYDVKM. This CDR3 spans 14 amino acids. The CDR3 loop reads CASSPPGEAYEQYF. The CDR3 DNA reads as TGTGCCAGCAGTCCCCCGGGAGAGGCTTACGAGCAGTACTTC. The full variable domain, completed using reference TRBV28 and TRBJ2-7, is DVKVTQSSRYLVKRTGEKVFLECVQDMDHENMFWYRQDPGLGLRLIYFSYDVKMKEKGDIPEGYSVSREKKERFSLILESASTNQTSMYLCASSPPGEAYEQYFGPGTRLTVT.

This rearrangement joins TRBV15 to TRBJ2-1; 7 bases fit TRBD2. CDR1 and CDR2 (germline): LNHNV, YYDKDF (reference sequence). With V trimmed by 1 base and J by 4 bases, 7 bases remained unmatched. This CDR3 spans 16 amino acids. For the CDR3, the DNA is TGTGCCACCAGCAGAGCCCCAAGGACTAGTTACAATGAGCAGTTCTTC. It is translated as CATSRAPRTSYNEQFF. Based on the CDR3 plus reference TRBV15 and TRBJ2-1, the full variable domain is DAMVIQNPRYQVTQFGKPVTLSCSQTLNHNVMYWYQQKSSQAPKLLFHYYDKDFNNEADTPDNFQSRRPNTSFCFLDIRSPGLGDTAMYLCATSRAPRTSYNEQFFGPGTRLTVL.

The CDR3 spells CACHGSSNYGYTF. CDR3 sequence (DNA): TGTGCCTGCCACGGGAGTTCTAACTATGGCTACACCTTC. The rearrangement joins TRBV6-5 to TRBJ1-2; no reliable D call. The CDR3 is 13 amino acids. Germline CDR1 reads MNHEY; CDR2 reads SVGAGI. Trimming cost V 11 bases and J 0 bases, with 13 bases left between them.

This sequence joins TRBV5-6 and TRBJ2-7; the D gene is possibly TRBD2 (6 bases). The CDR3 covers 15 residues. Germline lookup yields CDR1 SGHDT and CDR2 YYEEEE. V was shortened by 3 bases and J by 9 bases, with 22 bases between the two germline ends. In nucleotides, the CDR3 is TGTGCCAGCAGCTCCCATGCGGGCCTCGGGGGAATGCAGTACTTC. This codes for CASSSHAGLGGMQYF.

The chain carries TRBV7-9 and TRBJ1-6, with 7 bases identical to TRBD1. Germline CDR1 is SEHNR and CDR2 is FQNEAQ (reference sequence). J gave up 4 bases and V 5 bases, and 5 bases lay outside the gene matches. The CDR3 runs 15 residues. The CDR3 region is CASSLGGPYNSPLHF. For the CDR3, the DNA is TGTGCCAGCAGCCTAGGGGGCCCTTATAATTCACCCCTCCACTTT.

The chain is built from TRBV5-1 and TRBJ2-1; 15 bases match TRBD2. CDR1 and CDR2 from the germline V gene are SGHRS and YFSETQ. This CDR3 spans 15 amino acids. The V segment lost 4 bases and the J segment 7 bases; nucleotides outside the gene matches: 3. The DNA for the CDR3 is TGCGCCAGCAGCACGGGACTAGCGGGGGGAAATGAGCAGTTCTTC. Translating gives CASSTGLAGGNEQFF.

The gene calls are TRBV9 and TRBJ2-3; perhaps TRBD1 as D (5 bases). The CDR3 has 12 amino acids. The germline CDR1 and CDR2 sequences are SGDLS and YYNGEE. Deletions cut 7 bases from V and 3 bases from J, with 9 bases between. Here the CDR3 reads CASSRVTDTQYF. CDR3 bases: TGTGCCAGCTCCAGGGTTACAGATACGCAGTATTTT.

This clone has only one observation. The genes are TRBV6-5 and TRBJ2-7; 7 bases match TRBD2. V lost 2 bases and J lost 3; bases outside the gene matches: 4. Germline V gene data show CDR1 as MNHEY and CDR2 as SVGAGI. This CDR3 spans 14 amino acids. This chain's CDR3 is CASSYASGVYEQYF. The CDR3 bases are TGTGCCAGCAGTTACGCTAGCGGAGTCTACGAGCAGTACTTC.

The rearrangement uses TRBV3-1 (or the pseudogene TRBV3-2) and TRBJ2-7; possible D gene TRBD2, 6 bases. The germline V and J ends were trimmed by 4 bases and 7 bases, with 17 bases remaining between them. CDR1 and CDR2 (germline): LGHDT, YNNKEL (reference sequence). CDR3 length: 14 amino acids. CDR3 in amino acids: CASSPISGLGEQYF. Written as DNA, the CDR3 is TGTGCCAGCAGCCCCATTAGCGGACTGGGGGAGCAGTACTTC.

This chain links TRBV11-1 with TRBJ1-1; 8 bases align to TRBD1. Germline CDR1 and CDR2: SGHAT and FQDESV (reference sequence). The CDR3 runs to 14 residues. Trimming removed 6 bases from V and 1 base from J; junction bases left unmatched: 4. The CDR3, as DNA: TGTGCCAGCAGAAGGGGACAGGAGAACACTGAAGCTTTCTTT. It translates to CASRRGQENTEAFF.

CDR3 bases: TGTGCCAGCAGCTTCGTAGCTGGAAACACCATATATTTT. Its translation is CASSFVAGNTIYF. V gene TRBV27 combines with J gene TRBJ1-3; D is uncertain. V shed 6 bases and J shed 2 bases, with 8 bases lying between them. The CDR3 extends over 13 amino acids. The V gene's germline CDR1 is MNHEY and CDR2 SMNVEV (reference sequence).